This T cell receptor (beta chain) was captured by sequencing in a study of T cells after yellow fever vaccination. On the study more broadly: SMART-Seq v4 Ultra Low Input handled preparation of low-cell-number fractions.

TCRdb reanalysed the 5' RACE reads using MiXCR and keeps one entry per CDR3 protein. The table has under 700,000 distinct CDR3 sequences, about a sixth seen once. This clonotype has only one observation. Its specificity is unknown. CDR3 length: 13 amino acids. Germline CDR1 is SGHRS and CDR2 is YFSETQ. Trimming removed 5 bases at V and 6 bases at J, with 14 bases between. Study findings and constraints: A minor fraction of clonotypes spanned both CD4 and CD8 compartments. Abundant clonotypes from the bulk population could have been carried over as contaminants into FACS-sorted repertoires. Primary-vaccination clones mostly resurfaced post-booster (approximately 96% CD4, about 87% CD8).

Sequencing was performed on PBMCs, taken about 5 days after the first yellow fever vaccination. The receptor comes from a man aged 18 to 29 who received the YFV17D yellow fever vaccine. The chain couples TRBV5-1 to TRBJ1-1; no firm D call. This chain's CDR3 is CASSQTFNAEAFF. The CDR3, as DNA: TGCGCCAGCAGTCAGACATTCAACGCTGAAGCTTTCTTT. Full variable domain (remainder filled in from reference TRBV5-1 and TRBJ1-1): KAGVTQTPRYLIKTRGQQVTLSCSPISGHRSVSWYQQTPGQGLQFLFEYFSETQRNKGNFPGRFSGRQFSNSRSEMNVSTLELGDSALYLCASSQTFNAEAFFGQGTRLTVV.